These 2 T cell receptor beta chains came from one sample sequenced in a study of cytomegalovirus exposure and HLA in healthy donors. Amplification used 60 Vbeta primers and 13 Jbeta primers. The repertoire was sequenced with immunoSEQ multiplex PCR; TCRdb's copy has only in-frame clones and lacks some. The sample includes 99,000 or so clones, roughly 80% seen only once; the top ten take about 6.9%. Sequenced: PBMCs. These receptors were taken from a man younger than 40 in good health and CMV-seropositive.

The chain carries TRBV5-4 and TRBJ2-5; 11 positions agree with TRBD2. With V trimmed by 4 bases and J by 5 bases, 7 bases remained unmatched. The CDR3 runs 15 residues. Germline CDR1 is SGHNT and CDR2 is YYREEE (reference sequence). The CDR3 DNA sequence: TGTGCCAGCAGCCGCCTAGCGGGGGGATCGGAGACCCAGTACTTC. Its protein product is CASSRLAGGSETQYF.

The chain uses TRBV4-3 and TRBJ1-6, with 9 bases matching TRBD1. Germline assignment: CDR1 LGHNA and CDR2 YSLEER. V lost 4 bases to trimming and J lost 2 bases; unmatched junction nucleotides: 12. The CDR3 contains 19 residues. This CDR3 reads CASSRGNLQGAPYNSPLHF. DNA for the CDR3: TGCGCCAGCAGCCGCGGCAACCTACAGGGGGCCCCCTATAATTCACCCCTCCACTTT.